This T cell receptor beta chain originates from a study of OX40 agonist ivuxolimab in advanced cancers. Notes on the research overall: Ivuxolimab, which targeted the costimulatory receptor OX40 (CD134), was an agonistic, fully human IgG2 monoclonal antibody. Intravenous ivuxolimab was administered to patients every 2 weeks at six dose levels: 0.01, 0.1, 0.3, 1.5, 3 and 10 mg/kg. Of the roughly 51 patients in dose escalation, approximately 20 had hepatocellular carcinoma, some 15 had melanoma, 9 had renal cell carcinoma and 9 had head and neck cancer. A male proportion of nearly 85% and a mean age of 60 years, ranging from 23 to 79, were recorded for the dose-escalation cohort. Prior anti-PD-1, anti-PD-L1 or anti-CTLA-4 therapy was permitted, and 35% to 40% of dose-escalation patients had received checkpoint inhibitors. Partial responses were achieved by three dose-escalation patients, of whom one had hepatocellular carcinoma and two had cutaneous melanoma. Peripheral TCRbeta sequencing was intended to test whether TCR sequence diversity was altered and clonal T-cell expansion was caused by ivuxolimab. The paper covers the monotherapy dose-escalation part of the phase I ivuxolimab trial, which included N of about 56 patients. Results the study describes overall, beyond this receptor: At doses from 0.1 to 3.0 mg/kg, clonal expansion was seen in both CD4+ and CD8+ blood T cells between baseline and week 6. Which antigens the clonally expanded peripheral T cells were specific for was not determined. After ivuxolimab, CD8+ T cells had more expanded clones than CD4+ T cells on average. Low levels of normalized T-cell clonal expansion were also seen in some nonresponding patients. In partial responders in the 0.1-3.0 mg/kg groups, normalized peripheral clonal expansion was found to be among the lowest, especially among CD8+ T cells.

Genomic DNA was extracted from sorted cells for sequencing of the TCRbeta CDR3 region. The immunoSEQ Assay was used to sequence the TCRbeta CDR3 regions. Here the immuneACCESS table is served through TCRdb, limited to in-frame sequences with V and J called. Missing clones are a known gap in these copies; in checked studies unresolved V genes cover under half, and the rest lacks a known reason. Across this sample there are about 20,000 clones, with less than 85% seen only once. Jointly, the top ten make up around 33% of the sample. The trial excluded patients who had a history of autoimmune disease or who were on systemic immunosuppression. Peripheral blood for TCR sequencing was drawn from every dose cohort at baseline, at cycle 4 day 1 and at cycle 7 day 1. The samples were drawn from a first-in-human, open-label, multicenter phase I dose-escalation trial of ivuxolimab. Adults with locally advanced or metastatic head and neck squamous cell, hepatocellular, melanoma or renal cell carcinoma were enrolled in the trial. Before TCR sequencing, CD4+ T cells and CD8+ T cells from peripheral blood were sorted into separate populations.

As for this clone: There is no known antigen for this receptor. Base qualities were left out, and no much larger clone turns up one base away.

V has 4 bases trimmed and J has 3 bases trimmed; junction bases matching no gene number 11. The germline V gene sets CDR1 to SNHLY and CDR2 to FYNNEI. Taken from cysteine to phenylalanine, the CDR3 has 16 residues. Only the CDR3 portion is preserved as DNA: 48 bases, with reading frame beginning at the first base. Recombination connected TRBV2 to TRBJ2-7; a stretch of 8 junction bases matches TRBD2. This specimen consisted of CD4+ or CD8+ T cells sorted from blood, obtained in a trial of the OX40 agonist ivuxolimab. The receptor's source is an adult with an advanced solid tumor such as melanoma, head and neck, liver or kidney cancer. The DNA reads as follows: TGTGCCAGCAGTGCGCCCGGGGGGGAGGGGCGCTACGAGCAGTACTTC. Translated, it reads CASSAPGGEGRYEQYF.